This TCR beta chain was found in a study of monozygotic twins with inflammatory bowel disease. The study's findings and limits: Healthy co-twins, by inverse Simpson, had higher TCRbeta diversity than their siblings with IBD.

TCRdb re-called the 5' RACE reads; every CDR3 protein appears as one record, without DNA. Its table records about 93,000 distinct CDR3 sequences. Turning to this clonotype: Its specificity is unknown.

This CDR3 has 14 amino acids. The source of this sequence is a human donor with ulcerative colitis or Crohn's disease, or a healthy co-twin of an affected twin (not recorded which). This chain uses TRBV12-3 or TRBV12-4 with TRBJ2-1; TCRdb's D call of TRBD2 is untestable without DNA. The source material was blood. CDR3 loop: CASSRLAGYNEQFF.